Presented here are 26 T cell receptor beta chains from one specimen sequenced in a study of metastatic and nonmetastatic thyroid tumors. TCRdb re-clonotyped the PCR reads through MiXCR. The table includes some 25,000 clones, more than 20% detected once. Each patient went into thyroid surgery without having received any treatment. The sequencing sample was made of blood. These receptors all come from a male donor with papillary thyroid cancer or a benign thyroid nodule (not recorded which). Some clones in this sample may be carry-over from other donors' samples.

This chain links TRBV2 with TRBJ2-7; D remains unclear. The CDR3 consists of 16 residues. V lost 6 bases to trimming and J lost 0 bases, with 18 bases between them. The germline gives CDR1 SNHLY, CDR2 FYNNEI. The CDR3: CASSFGQSPSSYEQYF. The CDR3 DNA reads TGTGCCAGCAGCTTCGGCCAGAGCCCAAGCTCCTACGAGCAGTACTTC.

There are many counts of this clone. V usage is TRBV5-1 and J usage is TRBJ1-2; D is undetermined. The V gene's germline CDR1 is SGHRS and CDR2 YFSETQ. This CDR3 is 13 amino acids long. V lost 0 bases to trimming and J lost 2 bases, with 5 bases between them. CDR3 amino acids: CASSLEQNYGYTF. CDR3 bases: TGCGCCAGCAGCTTGGAACAGAACTATGGCTACACCTTC.

This clone was observed at least ten times. The rearrangement joins TRBV6-2 or TRBV6-3 to TRBJ2-5; TRBD1 aligns across 7 bases. V shed 7 bases and J 7 bases; nucleotides not matched to a gene: 6. CDR3 size: 12 residues. Germline lookup yields CDR1 MNHEY and CDR2 SVGEGT. In nucleotides, the CDR3 is TGTGCCAGCAAGGGACAGTCGAGGACCCAGTACTTC. Its translation is CASKGQSRTQYF.

This clone has ten or more counts. A read error may be the cause here, since a much bigger clone is one base away. This same CDR3 is encoded by further DNA sequences in the sample. The chain carries TRBV10-3 and TRBJ1-1; 8 bases fit TRBD1. CDR1 ENHRY and CDR2 SYGVKD come from the germline V gene. V was clipped by 4 bases and J by 8 bases; unmatched bases: 6. The CDR3 totals 13 residues. The CDR3 sequence is CAISVPGGKEAFF. The CDR3 region has the DNA TGTGCCATCAGTGTTCCAGGGGGCAAGGAAGCTTTCTTT.

In this sample, this clone turned up many times. The chain recombines TRBV6-1 with TRBJ2-2, with D possibly TRBD2 on 5 matching bases. Per germline, CDR1 MNHNS and CDR2 SASEGT. The CDR3 length is 13 residues. Trimming stripped 8 bases from V and 4 bases from J, with 11 bases between. As DNA, the CDR3 is TGTGCCAGCGGAGGAGGCCTCACCGGGGAGCTGTTTTTT. Its protein product is CASGGGLTGELFF.

This rearrangement joins TRBV9 to TRBJ1-3; D remains ambiguous. Germline V gene lookup returns CDR1 SGDLS and CDR2 YYNGEE. CDR3 length equals 15 residues. Trimming shortened V by 0 bases and J by 3 bases, and 10 bases separated the two germline ends. CDR3 sequence: CASSVGGSGGNTIYF. The CDR3 nucleotides are TGTGCCAGCAGCGTAGGTGGGAGCGGTGGAAACACCATATATTTT.

This clone was seen a single time. This sequence joins TRBV5-6 and TRBJ1-2; the D is unclear. Germline CDR1 is SGHDT and CDR2 is YYEEEE. The CDR3 spans 14 residues. Trimming stripped 0 bases from V and 4 bases from J, with 10 bases between. The CDR3 loop is CASSLDDNSYGYTF. CDR3 sequence (DNA): TGTGCCAGCAGCTTGGACGACAACTCCTATGGCTACACCTTC.

This clone was seen at least ten times. This chain links TRBV10-3 with TRBJ1-3; D ambiguous. This CDR3 is 14 amino acids long. V was pared by 4 bases and J by 0 bases, with 7 bases between. The V gene's germline CDR1 is ENHRY and CDR2 SYGVKD. The CDR3 bases are TGTGCCATCAGTGTGACGTTCTCTGGAAACACCATATATTTT. Encoded protein: CAISVTFSGNTIYF.

CDR3 DNA sequence: TGTGCCAGCAGCGCGAAGGGACAGGGAGGTAGAGGCTACACCTTC. Translation gives CASSAKGQGGRGYTF. The rearrangement links TRBV5-8 to TRBJ1-2; 9 bases map to TRBD1. V was clipped by 4 bases and J by 8 bases; unmatched bases: 12. Per the germline V gene, CDR1 is SGHTS and CDR2 is YDEGEE. This CDR3 spans 15 amino acids. The full variable domain, rest sourced from reference TRBV5-8 and TRBJ1-2, is EAGVTQSPTHLIKTRGQQATLRCSPISGHTSVYWYQQALGLGLQFLLWYDEGEERNRGNFPPRFSGRQFPNYSSELNVNALELEDSALYLCASSAKGQGGRGYTFGSGTRLTVV.

This clone came up a few times. The rearrangement uses TRBV6-1 and TRBJ2-3, with D possibly matching TRBD1 (6 bases). Trimming removed 4 bases from V and 3 bases from J, with 20 bases in between. Germline V gene data show CDR1 as MNHNS and CDR2 as SASEGT. The CDR3 extends over 17 amino acids. CDR3: CASSGRASIGTTDTQYF. The CDR3 bases are TGTGCCAGCAGTGGACGCGCGTCGATAGGGACAACAGATACGCAGTATTTT.

This clone occurred many times. The V gene is TRBV3-1, the J gene TRBJ2-7; D gene ambiguous. Germline CDR1 LGHDT, CDR2 YNNKEL (reference sequence). V gave up 4 bases and J gave up 0 bases, with 10 bases separating them. The CDR3 contains 14 residues. The CDR3 bases are TGTGCCAGCAGCCTCGACACCTTCTCCTACGAGCAGTACTTC. Its translation: CASSLDTFSYEQYF.

This clone is termed medium-sized. V gene TRBV28 combines with J gene TRBJ2-7; TRBD2 aligns across 14 bases. The germline gives CDR1 MDHEN, CDR2 SYDVKM. V trimming: 4 bases; J trimming: 0 bases; junction bases outside the gene matches: 8. The CDR3 length is 18 residues. The CDR3 bases are TGTGCCAGCAGTTCAATGGGACTAGCGGGAGCCTACTCCTACGAGCAGTACTTC. Encoded protein: CASSSMGLAGAYSYEQYF. Filled out from reference TRBV28 and TRBJ2-7, the complete variable domain reads DVKVTQSSRYLVKRTGEKVFLECVQDMDHENMFWYRQDPGLGLRLIYFSYDVKMKEKGDIPEGYSVSREKKERFSLILESASTNQTSMYLCASSSMGLAGAYSYEQYFGPGTRLTVT.

This clone is labeled medium-sized. The rearrangement uses TRBV6-2 or TRBV6-3 and TRBJ2-5, with D possibly being TRBD1 (6 bases). This CDR3 comprises 15 residues. V dropped 0 bases and J dropped 4 bases, with 12 bases sitting between them. Germline assignment: CDR1 MNHEY and CDR2 SVGEGT. The CDR3 region has the DNA TGTGCCAGCAGTTACTCGCCGGACAGTGGAGAGACCCAGTACTTC. Translation: CASSYSPDSGETQYF.

This clone was counted ten times or more. A much larger clonotype is one base distant, so this may be a read error. The sample carries other DNA sequences with the same CDR3. The chain links TRBV24-1 to TRBJ2-2, with 10 bases lining up with TRBD2. V was clipped by 9 bases and J by 8 bases; unmatched bases: 17. CDR3 length: 17 residues. The germline V gene has CDR1 KGHDR and CDR2 SFDVKD. CDR3 in DNA: TGTGCCACCTCGAGCTCGACAGCGGGAGGGCCGACGGGGGAGCTGTTTTTT. It codes for CATSSSTAGGPTGELFF.

The chain is built from TRBV27 and TRBJ2-7, with D tentatively TRBD1 (6 bases). V was clipped by 5 bases and J by 2 bases, with 22 bases between them. CDR3 length: 17 residues. Germline-derived CDR1 and CDR2 are MNHEY and SMNVEV (reference sequence). The CDR3 region is CASSQILDRRRPYEQYF. As DNA, the CDR3 is TGTGCCAGCAGTCAAATCCTAGACAGGCGCCGACCCTACGAGCAGTACTTC.

At least ten counts were recorded for this clone. The chain recombines TRBV10-3 with TRBJ1-5, with D tentatively TRBD1 (5 bases). This CDR3 has 15 residues. The V end was cut by 8 bases, the J end by 2 bases, with 16 bases between. From germline, CDR1 is ENHRY and CDR2 SYGVKD. The CDR3 bases are TGTGCCATCTCCGGCGGACGAGGGGGCAATCAGCCCCAGCATTTT. As protein: CAISGGRGGNQPQHF.

Worth noting for this clone: This could be a read error, since a much larger clone is one nucleotide away. The DNA is left out, because the CDR3 cannot be placed on it with certainty; the CDR3 is given as TCRdb lists it. The CDR3 sequence: CSATFAAGTF. V gene TRBV20-1 combines with J gene TRBJ1-2. Ends included, the CDR3 has 10 residues. Germline V gene lookup returns CDR1 DFQATT and CDR2 SNEGSKA (reference sequence).

In its sample, this clone is medium-sized. J is TRBJ2-7 and V is TRBV5-1; TRBD1 aligns across 9 bases. Trimming removed 1 base from V and 7 bases from J; junction bases left unmatched: 9. The CDR3 spans 15 residues. Germline CDR1 is SGHRS and CDR2 is YFSETQ. This chain's CDR3 is CASSLNSDRGGEQYF. For the CDR3, the DNA is TGCGCCAGCAGCTTGAACTCAGACAGGGGGGGTGAGCAGTACTTC. The whole variable domain, filled in from reference TRBV5-1 and TRBJ2-7, reads KAGVTQTPRYLIKTRGQQVTLSCSPISGHRSVSWYQQTPGQGLQFLFEYFSETQRNKGNFPGRFSGRQFSNSRSEMNVSTLELGDSALYLCASSLNSDRGGEQYFGPGTRLTVT.

This clone was seen repeatedly, ten times or more. The chain is built from TRBV6-1 and TRBJ2-2; D may be TRBD1 or TRBD2 (8 bases each). This CDR3 is 19 amino acids long. V was shortened by 4 bases and J by 4 bases, with 25 bases between the two germline ends. Germline V gives CDR1 MNHNS, CDR2 SASEGT. The CDR3 sequence: CASSAPGQGLVRRTGELFF. CDR3 sequence (DNA): TGTGCCAGCAGTGCCCCCGGACAGGGACTAGTGCGGCGCACCGGGGAGCTGTTTTTT.

The chain couples TRBV7-3 to TRBJ2-3; possibly TRBD1 for D (6 bases). V dropped 7 bases and J dropped 2 bases, with 16 bases sitting between them. Germline CDR1 is SGHTA and CDR2 is FQGTGA. This CDR3 spans 15 amino acids. CDR3 protein: CASNLLGGSTDTQYF. CDR3 bases: TGTGCCAGCAACCTCTTAGGGGGTTCCACAGATACGCAGTATTTT. The full variable domain, completed using reference TRBV7-3 and TRBJ2-3, is GAGVSQTPSNKVTEKGKYVELRCDPISGHTALYWYRQSLGQGPEFLIYFQGTGAADDSGLPNDRFFAVRPEGSVSTLKIQRTERGDSAVYLCASNLLGGSTDTQYFGPGTRLTVL.

Many counts were recorded for this clone. Written as DNA, the CDR3 is TGTGCCAGCAGTACGCCTGGGGAGACCCAGTACTTC. Its protein product is CASSTPGETQYF. The V gene is TRBV27, the J gene TRBJ2-5, with no clear D. The germline CDR1 and CDR2 sequences are MNHEY and SMNVEV (reference sequence). This CDR3 has 12 amino acids. Trimming cost V 5 bases and J 5 bases, with 9 bases left between them.

This clone was counted ten times or more. The genes are TRBV2 and TRBJ1-3; D gene unclear. Trimming took 7 bases from V and 1 from J, leaving 14 bases between them. This CDR3 contains 15 residues. Germline CDR1 reads SNHLY; CDR2 reads FYNNEI. The CDR3 loop reads CASKDTELSGNTIYF. Here the CDR3 DNA reads TGTGCCAGCAAAGATACAGAACTTTCTGGAAACACCATATATTTT.

Ten or more counts support this clone. The J gene is TRBJ2-1, the V gene TRBV4-1, with D maybe TRBD2 (5 bases). Germline CDR1 is MGHRA and CDR2 is YSYEKL. CDR3 length: 19 amino acids. With 1 base removed from V and 3 bases from J, the gap between germline ends came to 22 bases. CDR3 residues: CASSQGAGTPSRNYNEQFF. Here the CDR3 DNA reads TGCGCCAGCAGCCAAGGGGCCGGAACCCCTAGCCGAAACTACAATGAGCAGTTCTTC.

This clone was counted ten times or more. Compared with germline, one end of the junction differs, possibly owing to a read error. This rearrangement joins TRBV29-1 to TRBJ1-1; unclear D gene. Germline CDR1 and CDR2: SQVTM and ANQGSEA. The CDR3 has 14 residues. CDR3 region: CSVEGAAGVTEAFF. CDR3 bases: TGCAGCGTGGAAGGTGCTGCAGGCGTCACTGAAGCTTTCTTT. Full variable domain (remainder filled in from reference TRBV29-1 and TRBJ1-1): SAVISQKPSRDICQRGTSLTIQCQVDSQVTMMFWYRQQPGQSLTLIATANQGSEATYESGFVIDKFPISRPNLTFSTLTVSNMSPEDSSIYLCSVEGAAGVTEAFFGQGTRLTVV.

In this sample, this clone turned up many times. The chain employs TRBV28 and TRBJ2-1; D may be TRBD1 (6 bases). V lost 4 bases and J 5 bases, leaving 21 bases between the germline ends. This CDR3 region has 17 residues. The germline gives CDR1 MDHEN, CDR2 SYDVKM. The CDR3 DNA sequence: TGTGCCAGCAGTTCCTTCATCAAGACAGGAGCGCACAATGAGCAGTTCTTC. Translation: CASSSFIKTGAHNEQFF.

This clone turned up a few times. The chain combines TRBV19 with TRBJ2-2, with a weak D call TRBD2 (6 bases). V shed 3 bases and J shed 3 bases, with 14 bases lying between them. CDR1 LNHDA and CDR2 SQIVND come from the germline V gene (reference sequence). The CDR3 length is 16 residues. The CDR3 DNA follows: TGTGCCAGTAGTATGGCGGGGCTAGCTCACACCGGGGAGCTGTTTTTT. Translated: CASSMAGLAHTGELFF.